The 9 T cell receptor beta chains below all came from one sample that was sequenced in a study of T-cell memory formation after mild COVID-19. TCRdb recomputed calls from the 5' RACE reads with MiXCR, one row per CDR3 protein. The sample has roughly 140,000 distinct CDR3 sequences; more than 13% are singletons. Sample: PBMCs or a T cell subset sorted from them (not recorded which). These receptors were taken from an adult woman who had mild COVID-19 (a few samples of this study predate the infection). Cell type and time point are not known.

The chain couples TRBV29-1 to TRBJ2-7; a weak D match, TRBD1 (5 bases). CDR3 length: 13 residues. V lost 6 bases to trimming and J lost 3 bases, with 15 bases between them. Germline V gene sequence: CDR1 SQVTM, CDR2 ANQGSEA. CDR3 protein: CSVLGHASYEQYF. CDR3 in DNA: TGCAGCGTCCTCGGACATGCTAGCTACGAGCAGTACTTC.

CDR3 in amino acids: CASSLSELNTEAFF. The CDR3 coding sequence is TGTGCCAGCAGTTTATCGGAGTTGAACACTGAAGCTTTCTTT. This chain links TRBV12-3 or TRBV12-4 with TRBJ1-1; D remains ambiguous. V was cut by 2 bases and J by 0 bases, with 7 bases left in between. The CDR3 length is 14 residues.

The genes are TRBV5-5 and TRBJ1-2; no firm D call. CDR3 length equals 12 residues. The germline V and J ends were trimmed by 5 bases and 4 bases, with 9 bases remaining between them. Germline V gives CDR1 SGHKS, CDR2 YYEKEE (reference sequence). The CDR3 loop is CASSRRTYGYTF. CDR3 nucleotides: TGTGCCAGCAGTCGACGGACCTATGGCTACACCTTC.

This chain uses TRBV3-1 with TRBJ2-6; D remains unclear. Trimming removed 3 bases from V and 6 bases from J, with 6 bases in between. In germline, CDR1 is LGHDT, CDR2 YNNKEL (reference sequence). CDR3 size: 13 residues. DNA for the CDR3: TGTGCCAGCAGCCACGTCCCGGCCAACGTCCTGACTTTC. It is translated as CASSHVPANVLTF. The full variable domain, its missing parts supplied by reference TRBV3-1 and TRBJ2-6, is DTAVSQTPKYLVTQMGNDKSIKCEQNLGHDTMYWYKQDSKKFLKIMFSYNNKELIINETVPNRFSPKSPDKAHLNLHINSLELGDSAVYFCASSHVPANVLTFGAGSRLTVL.

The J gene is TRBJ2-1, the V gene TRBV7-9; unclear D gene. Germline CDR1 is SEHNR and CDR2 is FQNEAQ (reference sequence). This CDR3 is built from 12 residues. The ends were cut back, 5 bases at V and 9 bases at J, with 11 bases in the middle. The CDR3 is CASSPLTGEQFF. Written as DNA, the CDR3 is TGTGCCAGCAGCCCTCTGACGGGTGAGCAGTTCTTC.

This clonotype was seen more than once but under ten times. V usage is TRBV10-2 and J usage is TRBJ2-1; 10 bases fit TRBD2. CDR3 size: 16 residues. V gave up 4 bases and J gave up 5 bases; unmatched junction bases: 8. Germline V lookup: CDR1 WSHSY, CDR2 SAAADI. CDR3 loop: CASSAPWTSGDNEQFF. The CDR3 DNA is TGCGCCAGCAGTGCCCCTTGGACTAGCGGAGACAATGAGCAGTTCTTC.

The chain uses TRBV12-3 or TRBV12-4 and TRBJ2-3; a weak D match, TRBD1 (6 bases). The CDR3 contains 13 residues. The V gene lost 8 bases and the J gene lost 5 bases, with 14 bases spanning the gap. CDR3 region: CASLGGPEDTQYF. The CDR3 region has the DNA TGTGCCAGCCTTGGGGGCCCCGAAGATACGCAGTATTTT.

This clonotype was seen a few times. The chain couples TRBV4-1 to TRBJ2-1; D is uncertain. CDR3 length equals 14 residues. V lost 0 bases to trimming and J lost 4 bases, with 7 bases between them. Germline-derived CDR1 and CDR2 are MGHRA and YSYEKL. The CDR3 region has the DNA TGCGCCAGCAGCCAAGAGAGAGCGTACAATGAGCAGTTCTTC. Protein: CASSQERAYNEQFF.

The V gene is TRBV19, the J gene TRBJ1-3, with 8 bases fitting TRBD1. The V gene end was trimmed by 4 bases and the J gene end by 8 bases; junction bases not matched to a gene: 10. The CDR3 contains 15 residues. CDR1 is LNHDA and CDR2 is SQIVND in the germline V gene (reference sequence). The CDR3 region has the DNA TGTGCCAGTAGTAGAGTGGACAGGGTGGAAGACACCATATATTTT. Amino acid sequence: CASSRVDRVEDTIYF. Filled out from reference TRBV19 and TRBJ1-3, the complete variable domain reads DGGITQSPKYLFRKEGQNVTLSCEQNLNHDAMYWYRQDPGQGLRLIYYSQIVNDFQKGDIAEGYSVSREKKESFPLTVTSAQKNPTAFYLCASSRVDRVEDTIYFGEGSWLTVV.